The following is a TCR beta chain sequence with its context. Its antigen is unknown. This entry comes from a study of T cell responses to AZD1222 COVID-19 vaccine. Study-level information: Pooling was applied to second doses at about 4 or about 12 weeks.

Study-level results: Repertoire collection took place solely once the T cell response had peaked.

TCRdb's table, derived via immunoSEQ multiplex PCR, lists solely in-frame clones and lacks some. The sample lists 100,000 to 150,000 clones; roughly nine tenths were seen once. The CDR3 is made up of 14 amino acids. In germline, CDR1 is MNHEY, CDR2 SVGEGT. Trimming took off 6 bases at V and 7 bases at J, with 18 bases between the two ends. The source material was peripheral blood, sampled on day 0 of AZD1222 vaccination. The source is an adult in good health. The gene calls are TRBV6-2 or TRBV6-3 and TRBJ1-1, with D maybe TRBD1 (6 bases). CDR3 in DNA: TGTGCCAGCAGCCACACTGGGGGCCATTATGAAGCTTTCTTT. Translation: CASSHTGGHYEAFF.